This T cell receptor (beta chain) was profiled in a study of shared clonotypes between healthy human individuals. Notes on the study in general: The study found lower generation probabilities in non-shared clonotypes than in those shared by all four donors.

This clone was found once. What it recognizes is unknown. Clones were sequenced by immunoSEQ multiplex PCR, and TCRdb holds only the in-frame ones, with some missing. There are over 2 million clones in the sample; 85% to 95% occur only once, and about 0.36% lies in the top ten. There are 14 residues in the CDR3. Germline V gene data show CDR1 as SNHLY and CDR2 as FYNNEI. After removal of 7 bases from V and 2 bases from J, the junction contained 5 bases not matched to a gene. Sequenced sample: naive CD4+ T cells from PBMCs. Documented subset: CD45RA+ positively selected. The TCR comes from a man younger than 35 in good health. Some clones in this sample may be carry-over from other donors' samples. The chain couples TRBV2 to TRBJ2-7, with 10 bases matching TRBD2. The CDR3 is CASNRAGGAYEQYF. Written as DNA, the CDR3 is TGTGCCAGCAACAGAGCGGGAGGGGCCTACGAGCAGTACTTC. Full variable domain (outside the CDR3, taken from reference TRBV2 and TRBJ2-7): EPEVTQTPSHQVTQMGQEVILRCVPISNHLYFYWYRQILGQKVEFLVSFYNNEISEKSEIFDDQFSVERPDGSNFTLKIRSTKLEDSAMYFCASNRAGGAYEQYFGPGTRLTVT.